This is a list of T cell receptor beta chains from one sample in a study of T cells in Graves' hyperthyroidism and ophthalmopathy. Each CDR3 protein is one row after TCRdb ran MiXCR on the multiplex PCR reads. The sample includes some 400,000 distinct CDR3 sequences, 11% to 15% seen only once; the top ten take 9.5% to 11%. Specimen: blood. The receptors come from an older woman with Graves' hyperthyroidism. CDR3s include the opening cysteine and the closing phenylalanine or tryptophan. Fields, in order: clone size, J gene, V gene, D gene, CDR3 DNA, CDR3 protein. D genes are given only for firm matches. Expanded clones are given a class, and other clones once, few, many or no size at all.

>many|TRBJ2-3|TRBV2|.
TGTGCCAGCAGTGAACGGGGCAGGAGGGCAGATACGCAGTATTTT
CASSERGRRADTQYF
>.|TRBJ1-2|TRBV7-2|TRBD1
TGTGCCAGCAGCTTAGATCACAGGGGCACCTATGGCTACACCTTC
CASSLDHRGTYGYTF
>many|TRBJ2-4|TRBV11-3|.
TGTGCCAGCAGCTACCTTCAAAGCGGGCAAAACATTCAGTACTTC
CASSYLQSGQNIQYF
>.|TRBJ2-3|TRBV7-8|.
TGTGCCAGCAGCTTAGTTCCTAGGCCGGGAACAGATACGCAGTATTTT
CASSLVPRPGTDTQYF
>.|TRBJ1-2|TRBV6-5|.
TGTGCCAGCAGTTACGGGGAGTTCTATGGCTACACCTTC
CASSYGEFYGYTF
>once|TRBJ1-6|TRBV10-3|.
TGTGCCATCGGGGTCGGGGGGCATTCACCCCTCCACTTT
CAIGVGGHSPLHF
>.|TRBJ2-1|TRBV2|TRBD2
TGTGCCAGCATCACCGGGACTAGCGAGGGGACTTCCAATGAGCAGTTCTTC
CASITGTSEGTSNEQFF
>.|TRBJ1-5|TRBV5-6|.
TGTGCCAGCAGCGTGTCAGTTTCCAATCAGCCCCAGCATTTT
CASSVSVSNQPQHF
>few|TRBJ1-6|TRBV6-5|TRBD1
TGTGCCAGCAGTTACCTTACAGGGGACAATTCACCCCTCCACTTT
CASSYLTGDNSPLHF
>many|TRBJ2-1|TRBV5-1|TRBD2
TGCGCCAGCAGCGTGCCGACTAGCGGGAGTGCCGATGAGCAGTTCTTC
CASSVPTSGSADEQFF
>many|TRBJ1-1|TRBV5-1|TRBD1
TGCGCCAGCAGATTTTTACAGGGGGTGAACACTGAAGCTTTCTTT
CASRFLQGVNTEAFF
>many|TRBJ1-2|TRBV9|.
TGTGCCAGCAGCCGGGTATTAGCTAACTATGGCTACACCTTC
CASSRVLANYGYTF
>few|TRBJ2-2|TRBV27|.
TGTGCCAGCAGTTTTTACAGGAGTGCGAACACCGGGGAGCTGTTTTTT
CASSFYRSANTGELFF
>many|TRBJ2-5|TRBV3-1|TRBD2
TGTGCCAGCGGACGCGCGCTCTACGGGACTAGCGTTCAAGAGACCCAGTACTTC
CASGRALYGTSVQETQYF
>once|TRBJ2-1|TRBV6-2/TRBV6-3|TRBD2
TGTGCCAGCAGCGACTCCGGGACTAGCGGGATGTACAATGAGCAGTTCTTC
CASSDSGTSGMYNEQFF
>few|TRBJ2-2|TRBV28|.
TGTGCCAGCAGTTTATTGGGTGTGAAAAGAAGGACCGGGGAGCTGTTTTTT
CASSLLGVKRRTGELFF
>many|TRBJ2-1|TRBV2|TRBD2
TGTGCCAGCAGTGAAGCGAGACTAGCGGGAGGGCCGGGGCAGTTCTTC
CASSEARLAGGPGQFF
>many|TRBJ1-2|TRBV20-1|.
TGCAGTGCTAGAAGACAGTATTATGGCTACACCTTC
CSARRQYYGYTF
>once|TRBJ2-7|TRBV10-3|.
TGTGCCGCCAGGGGCCAGCAGGGAAGTTGGGAGCAGTACTTC
CAARGQQGSWEQYF
>few|TRBJ1-2|TRBV5-4|.
TGTGCCAGCAGCTTGGACATTACTAACTATGGCTACACCTTC
CASSLDITNYGYTF
>.|TRBJ2-5|TRBV20-1|.
TGCAGTGCTAGAGATATGGCCGGGGTTCTAGCGCCACAAGAGACCCAGTACTTC
CSARDMAGVLAPQETQYF
>many|TRBJ1-2|TRBV24-1|.
TGTGCCACCAGTGATTCTCAGGGTGGGTATGGCTACACCTTC
CATSDSQGGYGYTF
>.|TRBJ2-2|TRBV24-1|TRBD1
TGTGCCTGCAGTGCTACCACAGGGGGCTTCACCGGGGAGCTGTTTTTT
CACSATTGGFTGELFF
>few|TRBJ2-5|TRBV5-1|.
TGCGCCAGCAGCCTGGGGACACCAGAAGAGACCCAGTACTTC
CASSLGTPEETQYF
>.|TRBJ2-7|TRBV14|.
TGTGCCAGCAGCCAGTTCGGCTACGAGCAGTACTTC
CASSQFGYEQYF
>few|TRBJ1-3|TRBV14|.
TGTGCCAGCAGCCAACAGACCCAGTCTGGAAACACCATATATTTT
CASSQQTQSGNTIYF
>many|TRBJ1-2|TRBV30|TRBD1
TGTGCCCACCACAGGGGTAGTAGTGGCTACACCTTC
CAHHRGSSGYTF
>few|TRBJ2-3|TRBV29-1|TRBD2
TGCAGCGTTGATGGACTAGCGGGAGGTACGCAGTATTTT
CSVDGLAGGTQYF
>many|TRBJ1-1|TRBV12-3/TRBV12-4|.
TGTGCCAGCAGTTCCAGTAACTTAATGAACACTGAAGCTTTCTTT
CASSSSNLMNTEAFF
>many|TRBJ2-7|TRBV6-2/TRBV6-3|.
TGTGCCAGCAGTTACGTGGGAGTGAGGTCCTACGAGCAGTACTTC
CASSYVGVRSYEQYF
>many|TRBJ2-5|TRBV3-1|TRBD2
TGTGCCAGCAGCCCTCCCGGGACTAGCAGGGAGACCCAGTACTTC
CASSPPGTSRETQYF
>many|TRBJ2-5|TRBV7-6|TRBD1
TGTGCCAGCAGCTTGCGACAGGGCCCAAGGGAGACCCAGTACTTC
CASSLRQGPRETQYF
>once|TRBJ1-1|TRBV24-1|TRBD1
TGTGCCACCAGTGAAGGGACAGGGGGCACTGAAGCTTTCTTT
CATSEGTGGTEAFF
>few|TRBJ2-1|TRBV6-5|.
TGTGCCAGCAGTTACGGAACCAGGGCCAGCAATGAGCAGTTCTTC
CASSYGTRASNEQFF
>many|TRBJ2-1|TRBV30|TRBD1
TGTGCCTGGAGTCAGGGGGCGGATGAGCAGTTCTTC
CAWSQGADEQFF
>.|TRBJ1-2|TRBV12-3/TRBV12-4|TRBD1
TGTGCCAGCAGTTTTTTGACAGGGGGATTCTATGGCTACACCTTC
CASSFLTGGFYGYTF
>many|TRBJ2-7|TRBV9|.
TGTGCCAGCAGCGTAGGGCCCGGACAGAGCTACGAGCAGTACTTC
CASSVGPGQSYEQYF